Listed below are T cell receptor beta chains from one sample, sequenced in a study of cytomegalovirus exposure and HLA in healthy donors. The assay was immunoSEQ multiplex PCR, and TCRdb's table has in-frame clones only and misses some. Among 150,000 to 200,000 clones listed, about 80% were seen once. The sample comprised PBMCs. The receptor set was obtained from a woman in her thirties or forties in good health and CMV-seronegative. Each CDR3 is given with its conserved first and last residue. Fields, in order: CDR3 protein, CDR3 DNA, clone size, V gene, J gene, D gene. The D gene is left open where the match is weak. Clone size appears in some rows only: once, few, many, or a class for an expanded clone.

CASSLELHPYEQYF	TGTGCCAGCAGCTTGGAACTTCACCCCTACGAGCAGTACTTC	.	TRBV5-8	TRBJ2-7	.
CASSLAPPGQGGNEQFF	TGCGCCAGCAGCTTGGCCCCACCGGGACAGGGAGGGAATGAGCAGTTCTTC	.	TRBV5-1	TRBJ2-1	TRBD1
CASTGQFEITGELFF	TGTGCCAGCACCGGACAATTCGAGATCACCGGGGAGCTGTTTTTT	once	TRBV7-9	TRBJ2-2	.
CASSLESGGLDIQYF	TGCGCCAGCAGCTTGGAGTCAGGGGGCTTAGACATTCAGTACTTC	.	TRBV5-1	TRBJ2-4	TRBD1
CASSLDRPYEQYF	TGTGCCAGCAGCTTAGACAGGCCCTACGAGCAGTACTTC	.	TRBV7-2	TRBJ2-7	.
CASSRPLGGRSGEQYF	TGTGCCAGCAGCCGCCCTTTGGGCGGGAGGTCGGGCGAGCAGTACTTC	.	TRBV6-6	TRBJ2-7	TRBD2
CASSLFGGTGEQYF	TGTGCCAGCAGCTTATTCGGGGGTACGGGAGAGCAGTACTTC	.	TRBV7-3	TRBJ2-7	.
CASSVSGTGELFF	TGTGCCAGCAGCGTCAGTGGCACCGGGGAGCTGTTTTTT	.	TRBV11-2	TRBJ2-2	.
CASTTGYNSPLHF	TGTGCCAGTACCACAGGGTATAATTCACCCCTCCACTTT	.	TRBV19	TRBJ1-6	.
CASSQDMGSGANGLTF	TGCGCCAGCAGCCAAGATATGGGCTCTGGGGCCAACGGCCTGACTTTC	few	TRBV4-3	TRBJ2-6	.
CASSSRTGSAYGYTF	TGTGCCAGCAGCTCCCGGACAGGGTCCGCCTATGGCTACACCTTC	.	TRBV9	TRBJ1-2	TRBD1
CASRQQENTEAFF	TGTGCCAGCAGACAACAGGAGAACACTGAAGCTTTCTTT	.	TRBV11-1	TRBJ1-1	.
CASSPAGTSSGANVLTF	TGTGCCAGCAGCCCGGCGGGAACAAGCTCTGGGGCCAACGTCCTGACTTTC	few	TRBV7-6	TRBJ2-6	.
CASSASPNEKLFF	TGTGCCAGCAGCGCCTCCCCTAATGAAAAACTGTTTTTT	.	TRBV9	TRBJ1-4	.
CASSLDPRDYTGELFF	TGTGCCAGCAGCTTGGACCCGAGGGACTACACCGGGGAGCTGTTTTTT	.	TRBV7-2	TRBJ2-2	.
CASSDSGSPFTEQFF	TGTGCCAGCAGCGATAGCGGGAGCCCCTTTACTGAGCAGTTCTTC	few	TRBV9	TRBJ2-1	TRBD2
CATSRFPPAGGLTGELFF	TGTGCCACCAGCAGATTCCCCCCGGCAGGGGGCCTCACCGGGGAGCTGTTTTTT	.	TRBV15	TRBJ2-2	TRBD1
CASSEDGRGNEEQFF	TGTGCCAGCAGTGAAGACGGGAGGGGTAATGAAGAGCAGTTCTTC	.	TRBV6-4	TRBJ2-1	TRBD2
CASSSRLAGGNEQFF	TGTGCCAGCAGCTCAAGACTAGCGGGAGGGAATGAGCAGTTCTTC	.	TRBV7-2	TRBJ2-1	TRBD2
CASSLDRRGTSVRNEQFF	TGTGCCAGCAGCTTAGATCGAAGGGGGACTAGCGTCAGGAATGAGCAGTTCTTC	.	TRBV11-3	TRBJ2-1	TRBD2
CASSLTSGRAHEQYF	TGTGCCAGCAGCTTAACCAGCGGGAGGGCCCACGAGCAGTACTTC	.	TRBV7-2	TRBJ2-7	TRBD2
CASSWRDRELNNEQFF	TGCGCCAGCAGCTGGAGGGACAGGGAGTTAAACAATGAGCAGTTCTTC	.	TRBV5-1	TRBJ2-1	TRBD1